This T cell receptor beta chain was recovered during a study of blood T cell repertoires in COVID-19. As for the study in general: Acute and convalescent COVID-19 specimens originated in the United States, Italy and Spain. Sample material is recorded as cDNA or gDNA derived from T cells, B-cell-depleted T cells, or PBMCs.

Trimming pared 4 bases from V and 1 base from J, leaving 11 bases between. The germline CDR1 and CDR2 sequences are SGHNT and YYREEE (reference sequence). The CDR3 is 15 residues long. TCRdb keeps only in-frame clones here, not all; method: immunoSEQ multiplex PCR. The table shows some 220,000 clones, with around 81% occurring only once. The rearrangement links TRBV5-4 to TRBJ2-2; D might be TRBD2 (7 bases). The sequence was obtained from a woman in her sixties with acute or convalescent COVID-19. Sequences were obtained from peripheral blood. CDR3 in amino acids: CASSPGGVNTGELFF. In nucleotides, the CDR3 is TGTGCCAGCAGCCCGGGGGGCGTGAACACCGGGGAGCTGTTTTTT.